This TCR beta chain was found in a study of cytomegalovirus exposure and HLA in healthy donors. It was healthy bone marrow donors who served as donors. About this clone: Its antigen is currently unknown.

Findings of the study overall: In vitro confirmation showed three CMV-associated chains to be CMV antigen specific. When analyzed later, a missense DCLRE1C variant was found to be linked to TCR beta V- and J-gene trimming.

The PCR employed 60 Vbeta primers together with 13 Jbeta primers. Produced via immunoSEQ multiplex PCR; TCRdb's table is partial and in-frame only. The data show fewer than 130,000 clones, with 78% seen just once and around 1.3% held by the top ten. The V gene end was trimmed by 5 bases and the J gene end by 2 bases; junction bases not matched to a gene: 6. Germline values: CDR1 MNHNY, CDR2 SVGAGI (reference sequence). The CDR3 totals 15 residues. The V and J genes are TRBV6-6 and TRBJ2-7; 10 positions match TRBD1. Sequenced material: PBMCs. This receptor was obtained from a woman aged 30 to 39 in good health and CMV-seronegative. CDR3 in amino acids: CASSNGQGGPYEQYF. The CDR3 DNA follows: TGTGCCAGCAGTAACGGACAGGGGGGTCCCTACGAGCAGTACTTC.